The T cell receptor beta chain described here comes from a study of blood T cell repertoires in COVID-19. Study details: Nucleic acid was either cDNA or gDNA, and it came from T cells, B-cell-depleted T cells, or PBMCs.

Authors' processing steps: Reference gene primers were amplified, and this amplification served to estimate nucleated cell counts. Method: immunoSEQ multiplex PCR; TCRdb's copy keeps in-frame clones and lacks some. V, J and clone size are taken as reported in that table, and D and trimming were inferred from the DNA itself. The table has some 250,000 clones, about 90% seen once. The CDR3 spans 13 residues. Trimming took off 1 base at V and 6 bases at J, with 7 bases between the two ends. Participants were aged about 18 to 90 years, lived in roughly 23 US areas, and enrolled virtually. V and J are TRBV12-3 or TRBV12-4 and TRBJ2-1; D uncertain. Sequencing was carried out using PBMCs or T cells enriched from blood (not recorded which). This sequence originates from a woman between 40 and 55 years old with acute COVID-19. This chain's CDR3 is CASSLGVINEQFF. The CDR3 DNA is TGTGCCAGCAGTTTAGGAGTGATCAATGAGCAGTTCTTC.